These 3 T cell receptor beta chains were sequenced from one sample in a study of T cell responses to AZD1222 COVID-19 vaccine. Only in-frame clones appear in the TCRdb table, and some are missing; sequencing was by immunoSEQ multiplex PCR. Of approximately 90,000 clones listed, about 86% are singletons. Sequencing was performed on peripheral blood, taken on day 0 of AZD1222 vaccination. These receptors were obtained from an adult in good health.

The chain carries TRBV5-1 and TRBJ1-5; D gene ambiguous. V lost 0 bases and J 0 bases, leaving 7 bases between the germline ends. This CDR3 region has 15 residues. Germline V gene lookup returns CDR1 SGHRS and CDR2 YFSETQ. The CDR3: CASSLAGISNQPQHF. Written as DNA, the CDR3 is TGCGCCAGCAGCTTGGCCGGGATTAGCAATCAGCCCCAGCATTTT.

DNA of the CDR3: TGTGCCAGCAGTCCGTATGAAAGGGGGGCCAACGTCCTGACTTTC. Translated, it gives CASSPYERGANVLTF. The V gene is TRBV5-6, the J gene TRBJ2-6; D call uncertain. V lost 5 bases to trimming and J lost 4 bases, with 13 bases between them. Germline CDR1 is SGHDT and CDR2 is YYEEEE. There are 15 residues in the CDR3.

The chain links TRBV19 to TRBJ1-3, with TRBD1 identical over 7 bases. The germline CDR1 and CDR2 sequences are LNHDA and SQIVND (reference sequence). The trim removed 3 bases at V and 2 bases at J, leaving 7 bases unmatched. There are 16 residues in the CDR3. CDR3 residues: CASSMYSTGAGNTIYF. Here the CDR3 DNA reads TGTGCCAGTAGTATGTACAGTACAGGGGCTGGAAACACCATATATTTT. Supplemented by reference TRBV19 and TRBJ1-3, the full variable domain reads DGGITQSPKYLFRKEGQNVTLSCEQNLNHDAMYWYRQDPGQGLRLIYYSQIVNDFQKGDIAEGYSVSREKKESFPLTVTSAQKNPTAFYLCASSMYSTGAGNTIYFGEGSWLTVV.